This TCR beta chain emerged from a study of Ad26.COV2.S vaccination and SARS-CoV-2 variants. Study-wide background: Once, or twice with 56 days between doses, Ad26.COV2.S was given intramuscularly. Regarding the study as a whole: Vaccinees showed greater spike-specific TCR breadth than placebo recipients. Non-spike TCR breadth showed similarity between vaccine and placebo recipients.

Treatment described: about 20 received Ad26.COV2.S at low or high dose, single or two shots; 5 received placebo; per-sample allocation not given. The investigators took samples on day 63 after the first vaccine or placebo injection. From germline, CDR1 is MNHEY and CDR2 SVGEGT. This CDR3 comprises 11 residues. Trimming removed 8 bases at V and 1 base at J, with 5 bases between. The table came from immunoSEQ multiplex PCR; TCRdb's copy has only in-frame clones and leaves some out. The table lists 300,000 to 350,000 clones, about 86% of them singletons. This clone was seen just once. Its antigen remains unidentified.

The sample was peripheral blood, taken in a trial of Ad26.COV2.S vaccine versus placebo. The chain combines TRBV6-2 or TRBV6-3 with TRBJ2-5; D unclear. This receptor was taken from a person between 18 and 65 years old who received the Ad26.COV2.S COVID-19 vaccine or a placebo. The CDR3 region is CASGRQETQYF. For the CDR3, the DNA is TGTGCCAGCGGCCGCCAAGAGACCCAGTACTTC.